This record looks at one T cell receptor beta chain sequence and its context. The data were produced by immunoSEQ multiplex PCR, yet TCRdb's version contains in-frame clones alone and is incomplete. The table records around 140,000 clones, roughly 92% of them present only once. CDR1 is DFQATT, CDR2 SNEGSKA, per germline (reference sequence). The CDR3 extends over 16 amino acids. V lost 3 bases, J lost 0 bases, and 16 bases lay in between. This record belongs to a study of T cell responses to AZD1222 COVID-19 vaccine. The chain combines TRBV20-1 with TRBJ2-3; D is uncertain. This clonotype was obtained from an adult in good health. Sequenced material: peripheral blood, taken on day 0 of AZD1222 vaccination. CDR3 sequence: CSASTPGVDSTDTQYF. In DNA, the CDR3 is TGCAGTGCTAGTACCCCTGGGGTGGATAGCACAGATACGCAGTATTTT.